This entry lists 8 T cell receptor beta chains sequenced from one sample in a study of blood T cell repertoires in COVID-19. TCRdb's table, derived via immunoSEQ multiplex PCR, lists solely in-frame clones and lacks some. The data contain 75,000 to 100,000 clones, roughly 90% of them singletons. Material: peripheral blood. The source of these receptors is a man older than 75 with acute or convalescent COVID-19.

This clone has just one count. The chain carries TRBV4-2 and TRBJ2-1, with D perhaps TRBD1 (5 bases). The CDR3 is 15 residues long. Germline CDR1 is LGHNA and CDR2 is YNFKEQ. V lost 1 base to trimming and J lost 8 bases, with 15 bases between them. The CDR3 region is CASSQGRVGVDEQFF. The CDR3 DNA sequence: TGTGCCAGCAGCCAAGGGAGAGTAGGGGTCGATGAGCAGTTCTTC.

This clone came up a few times. This chain uses TRBV19 with TRBJ2-1; TRBD2 agrees at 14 bases. CDR3 size: 15 residues. V lost 10 bases and J lost 7; bases outside the gene matches: 9. The V gene's germline CDR1 is LNHDA and CDR2 SQIVND (reference sequence). The CDR3 DNA reads TGTGCCACTAGACTAGCGGGAGGGCCAGCAAATGAGCAGTTCTTC. Its protein is CATRLAGGPANEQFF.

The chain uses TRBV18 and TRBJ2-1, with 7 bases that match TRBD2. Germline CDR1 KGHSH, CDR2 LQKENI. The CDR3 runs to 15 residues. Trimming cost V 4 bases and J 5 bases; bases outside gene matches: 8. The CDR3 DNA follows: TGTGCCAGCTCACTCGGTCCGGGGGGTAACAATGAGCAGTTCTTC. It translates to CASSLGPGGNNEQFF.

V gene TRBV5-1 combines with J gene TRBJ1-3, with TRBD1 identical over 7 bases. Germline V gene sequence: CDR1 SGHRS, CDR2 YFSETQ. Trimming removed 0 bases from V and 0 bases from J; junction bases left unmatched: 3. The length of the CDR3 is 16 residues. CDR3 sequence: CASSLGDSSSGNTIYF. In DNA, the CDR3 is TGCGCCAGCAGCTTGGGGGACAGCTCCTCTGGAAACACCATATATTTT.

The chain uses TRBV5-1 and TRBJ2-7; TRBD2 aligns across 11 bases. V lost 5 bases and J lost 5; bases outside the gene matches: 12. The germline V gene has CDR1 SGHRS and CDR2 YFSETQ. This CDR3 has 16 residues. The CDR3 protein is CASSTGASGRFHEQYF. CDR3 sequence (DNA): TGCGCCAGCAGTACAGGGGCTAGCGGGAGGTTTCACGAGCAGTACTTC.

This chain links TRBV3-1 (or the pseudogene TRBV3-2) with TRBJ2-1; 11 bases match TRBD2. V lost 4 bases to trimming and J lost 6 bases; unmatched junction nucleotides: 5. The CDR3 covers 15 residues. The germline V gene has CDR1 LGHDT and CDR2 YNNKEL (reference sequence). Written as DNA, the CDR3 is TGTGCCAGCAGCCTCGGACTAGCGGGCCTCAATGAGCAGTTCTTC. Protein product: CASSLGLAGLNEQFF.

The chain's CDR3 is CASSYSRGTGMKLFF. The CDR3 DNA follows: TGTGCCAGCAGTTACTCGAGAGGGACAGGGATGAAACTGTTTTTT. V is TRBV6-5 and J is TRBJ1-4, with 9 bases identical to TRBD1. This CDR3 has 15 amino acids. Losses at the gene ends were 0 bases for V and 11 bases for J; bases not matched to a gene: 7. CDR1 and CDR2 from the germline V gene are MNHEY and SVGAGI.

V gene TRBV28 combines with J gene TRBJ1-4, with 7 bases fitting TRBD1. The germline gives CDR1 MDHEN, CDR2 SYDVKM. V shed 6 bases, J shed 7 bases, and the junction held 8 bases outside the gene matches. This CDR3 spans 14 amino acids. CDR3 in amino acids: CASSQTGAAEKLFF. DNA of the CDR3: TGTGCCAGCAGCCAAACAGGGGCGGCTGAAAAACTGTTTTTT.